The text below deals with one T cell receptor (beta chain). Its antigen remains unidentified. This sample was included in a study of shared clonotypes between healthy human individuals. Study-level findings and limits: Having only a few donors restricted how much genetic and exposure-history diversity was captured. It was only blood that was sampled, and tissue repertoires likely differ.

From germline, CDR1 is SGDLS and CDR2 YYNGEE. The CDR3 covers 16 residues. V lost 3 bases and J 8 bases, leaving 20 bases between the germline ends. Sorted-subset replicate PCR reactions contained around 220 ng DNA, corresponding to roughly 29,000 T cell genomes. Method: immunoSEQ multiplex PCR; TCRdb's copy keeps in-frame clones and lacks some. The table includes approximately 2.3 million clones, 85% to 95% detected once. This sequence joins TRBV9 and TRBJ2-2; TRBD2 is a possible D gene (6 bases). The material sequenced was naive CD4+ T cells from PBMCs. Indicated subset: CD45RA+ positively selected. This TCR was recovered from a man between 18 and 29 years old in good health. Some clones in this sample may be carry-over from other donors' samples. The CDR3 nucleotides are TGTGCCAGCAGCGGGCGGGACTCCCGGAGGGGAGGGGAGCTGTTTTTT. Translating it yields CASSGRDSRRGGELFF.